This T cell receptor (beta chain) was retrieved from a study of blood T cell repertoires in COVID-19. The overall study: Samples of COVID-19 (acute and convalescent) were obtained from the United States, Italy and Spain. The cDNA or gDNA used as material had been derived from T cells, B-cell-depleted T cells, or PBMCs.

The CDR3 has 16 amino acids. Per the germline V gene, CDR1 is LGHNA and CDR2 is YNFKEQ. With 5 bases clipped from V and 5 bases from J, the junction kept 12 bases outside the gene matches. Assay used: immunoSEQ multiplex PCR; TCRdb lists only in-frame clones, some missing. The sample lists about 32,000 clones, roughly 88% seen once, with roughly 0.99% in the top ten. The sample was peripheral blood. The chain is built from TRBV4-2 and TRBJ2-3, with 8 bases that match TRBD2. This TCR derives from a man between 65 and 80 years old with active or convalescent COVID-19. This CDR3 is CASSSRSGLDGDTQYF. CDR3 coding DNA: TGTGCCAGCAGCTCAAGGTCGGGACTAGATGGAGATACGCAGTATTTT.